This T cell receptor (beta chain) was profiled in a study of CD8 T cells in Susac syndrome. Sequencing of TCR beta covered CD8+ and CD4+ T cells obtained from blood. It was with random hexamers that roughly 0.5 to 1 ug RNA was reverse transcribed. An immunoSEQ multiplex PCR amplified TCR beta CDR3 over 54 Vbeta and 13 Jbeta. TCRdb reprocessed the immunoSEQ multiplex PCR reads via MiXCR and lists one record per CDR3 protein. The sample yields 150,000 to 160,000 distinct CDR3 sequences, about 95% seen once. The CDR3 sequence is 13 residues long. Trimming took 0 bases from V and 6 from J, leaving 6 bases between them. The germline V gene encodes CDR1 SEHNR and CDR2 FQNEAQ (reference sequence).

This clonotype was sampled from a human donor with multiple sclerosis. The sample comprised CD8+ T cells from PBMCs. This chain uses TRBV7-9 with TRBJ2-1; D call uncertain. The CDR3 reads CASSLASVNEQFF. DNA of the CDR3: TGTGCCAGCAGCTTAGCTTCGGTCAATGAGCAGTTCTTC.